The entry that follows covers one T cell receptor beta chain sequence. Its antigen remains unidentified. The sample comes from a study of cytomegalovirus exposure and HLA in healthy donors. Study results and limitations: Reportedly, HLA-A and HLA-B alleles of most subjects were accurately predicted from TCR beta. Association of fewer than 20,000 TCR beta sequences with HLA alleles was found at 0.05 false discovery rate in a later analysis.

Germline-derived CDR1 and CDR2 are MNHEY and SVGAGI. The CDR3 has 11 amino acids. V was pared by 6 bases and J by 11 bases, with 12 bases between. Vbeta (60) and Jbeta (13) primers were used in the PCR. Data came from immunoSEQ multiplex PCR; TCRdb stores just in-frame clones and leaves some out. Its table lists over 75,000 clones. The chain joins TRBV6-5 to TRBJ2-3; a possible D gene is TRBD2 (6 bases). What was sequenced was PBMCs. The sequence came from a girl between 10 and 17 years old in good health and CMV-seropositive. For the CDR3, the DNA is TGTGCCAGCAGCTCCCTGGGGGGGCAGTATTTT. This encodes CASSSLGGQYF.